The clone carrying this TCR beta chain was seen a handful of times. The target antigen is unknown. These data are taken from a study of blood T cells in healthy people across ages. Study findings and constraints: A strong correlation was found between TCR beta diversity and the percentage of naive T cells.

CDR1 is SGHTA and CDR2 is FQGNSA in the germline V gene. The CDR3 has 13 amino acids. The V and J ends lost 5 bases and 3 bases, in that order; junction bases with no gene match: 2. Investigators took about 10 milliliters of peripheral blood from every donor. The use of a sample-barcoded 5' primer and a J-beta primer mix characterized a second PCR of roughly 6 to 11 cycles. Each cDNA molecule was tagged by a template-switch adaptor with 12 random nucleotides. TCRdb passed the 5' RACE reads through MiXCR, listing each CDR3 protein once. Here the sample spans about 1.4 million distinct CDR3 sequences, roughly 60% being singletons.

Sequencing was carried out using blood. The receptor's source is a man between 18 and 35 years old in good health. The rearrangement links TRBV7-2 to TRBJ2-3, with 7 bases fitting TRBD1. The CDR3 region is CASSNRGTDTQYF. The CDR3 DNA follows: TGTGCCAGCAGCAACAGGGGTACAGATACGCAGTATTTT. Full variable domain (outside the CDR3, taken from reference TRBV7-2 and TRBJ2-3): GAGVSQSPSNKVTEKGKDVELRCDPISGHTALYWYRQSLGQGLEFLIYFQGNSAPDKSGLPSDRFSAERTGGSVSTLTIQRTQQEDSAVYLCASSNRGTDTQYFGPGTRLTVL.